This entry features one T cell receptor beta chain sequence. Antigen: not known. Use of 60 Vbeta and 13 Jbeta primers characterized the PCR. Clones were sequenced by immunoSEQ multiplex PCR, and TCRdb holds only the in-frame ones, with some missing. The sample contains about 240,000 clones, about 85% of which appear only once. This entry is derived from a study of cytomegalovirus exposure and HLA in healthy donors. Study-wide background: An earlier analysis identified 117 million unique TCR beta sequences in 170 million or so T cells.

Overall study results and limits: Among donors in an Asian-associated ancestry cluster, a later analysis reportedly found fewer N-insertions than the approximately 700-donor mean. For most subjects, TCR beta sequences were reported to predict HLA-A and HLA-B alleles with accuracy.

Trimming removed 0 bases at V and 7 bases at J, with 13 bases between. Germline V gives CDR1 MNHNY, CDR2 SVGAGI (reference sequence). The CDR3 totals 15 residues. The clonotype was recovered from a girl aged 2-10 years in good health and CMV-seronegative. The sequencing input was PBMCs. The chain has TRBV6-6 and TRBJ1-5; D uncertain. This CDR3 is CASSYSISGLQPQHF. The CDR3 DNA sequence: TGTGCCAGCAGTTACTCGATTTCAGGACTGCAGCCCCAGCATTTT.